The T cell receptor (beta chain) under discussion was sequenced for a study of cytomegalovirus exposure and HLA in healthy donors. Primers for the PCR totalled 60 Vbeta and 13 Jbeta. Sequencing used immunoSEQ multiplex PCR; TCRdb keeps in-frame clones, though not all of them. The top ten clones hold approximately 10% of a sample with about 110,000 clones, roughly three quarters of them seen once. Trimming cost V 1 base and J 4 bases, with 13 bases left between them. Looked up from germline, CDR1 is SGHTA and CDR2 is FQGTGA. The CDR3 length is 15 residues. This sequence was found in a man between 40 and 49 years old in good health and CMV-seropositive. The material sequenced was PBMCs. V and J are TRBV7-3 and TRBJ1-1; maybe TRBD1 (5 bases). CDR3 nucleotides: TGTGCCAGCAGCTTAATGGGCCAGGGCGGCACTGAAGCTTTCTTT. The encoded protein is CASSLMGQGGTEAFF.